This is a list of T cell receptor beta chains from one sample in a study of breast tumors, draining lymph nodes, adjacent tissues. TCRdb passed the multiplex PCR reads through MiXCR, listing each CDR3 protein once. The top ten clones hold 13% of a sample with more than 20,000 distinct CDR3 sequences, approximately 23% of them seen once. Material: breast tumor tissue. All receptors come from a female donor with breast cancer. Some clones in this sample may be carry-over from other donors' samples. CDR3s include the opening cysteine and the closing phenylalanine or tryptophan. Fields, in order: V gene, clone size, J gene, D gene, CDR3 protein, CDR3 DNA. A D gene is named only where the DNA matches it firmly. Where a row states a size, it is once, few, many or the class of an expanded clone; other rows omit it.

v_gene: TRBV7-3
abundance: many
j_gene: TRBJ2-3
d_gene: -
CDR3aa: CASSPNSADTQYF
CDR3nt: TGTGCCAGCAGCCCCAACAGTGCAGATACGCAGTATTTT

v_gene: TRBV24-1
abundance: -
j_gene: TRBJ2-1
d_gene: TRBD2
CDR3aa: CATSDTSGKRLSYNEQFF
CDR3nt: TGTGCCACCAGTGATACTAGCGGGAAAAGACTCTCCTACAATGAGCAGTTCTTC

v_gene: TRBV3-1
abundance: many
j_gene: TRBJ2-7
d_gene: -
CDR3aa: CASSPGIAVSYEQYF
CDR3nt: TGTGCCAGCAGCCCAGGGATAGCGGTCTCCTACGAGCAGTACTTC

v_gene: TRBV25-1
abundance: many
j_gene: TRBJ1-6
d_gene: TRBD1
CDR3aa: CATSPDRGLNSPLHF
CDR3nt: TGTGCCACCTCTCCTGACAGGGGGCTTAATTCACCCCTCCACTTT

v_gene: TRBV10-3
abundance: many
j_gene: TRBJ2-1
d_gene: -
CDR3aa: CAMRDTLYNEQFF
CDR3nt: TGTGCCATGAGGGACACTTTATACAATGAGCAGTTCTTC

v_gene: TRBV20-1
abundance: many
j_gene: TRBJ2-3
d_gene: -
CDR3aa: CSARVGSTDTQYF
CDR3nt: TGCAGTGCTAGAGTGGGTAGCACAGATACGCAGTATTTT

v_gene: TRBV5-4
abundance: many
j_gene: TRBJ2-5
d_gene: -
CDR3aa: CASSLDILGETQYF
CDR3nt: TGTGCCAGCAGCTTAGATATTTTGGGGGAGACCCAGTACTTC

v_gene: TRBV7-7
abundance: many
j_gene: TRBJ2-7
d_gene: -
CDR3aa: CASSLAQGTYEQYF
CDR3nt: TGTGCTAGCAGCTTAGCTCAGGGAACCTACGAGCAGTACTTC

v_gene: TRBV10-2
abundance: -
j_gene: TRBJ1-1
d_gene: -
CDR3aa: CASSTGLNTEAFF
CDR3nt: TGCGCCAGCAGTACAGGATTGAACACTGAAGCTTTCTTT

v_gene: TRBV28
abundance: -
j_gene: TRBJ2-2
d_gene: TRBD1
CDR3aa: CAGSTPEGQGAYSGELFF
CDR3nt: TGTGCCGGCAGCACCCCGGAGGGACAGGGGGCTTATTCCGGGGAGCTGTTTTTT

v_gene: TRBV6-1
abundance: -
j_gene: TRBJ1-1
d_gene: -
CDR3aa: CASSSPGSITEAFF
CDR3nt: TGTGCCAGCAGTAGTCCAGGGTCGATTACTGAAGCTTTCTTT

v_gene: TRBV27
abundance: few
j_gene: TRBJ2-3
d_gene: TRBD2
CDR3aa: CASSFGGRLAGGPSTDTQYF
CDR3nt: TGTGCCAGCAGTTTTGGTGGGAGGCTAGCGGGAGGGCCATCGACGGATACGCAGTATTTT

v_gene: TRBV5-1
abundance: many
j_gene: TRBJ2-1
d_gene: TRBD2
CDR3aa: CASSGGLDREQFF
CDR3nt: TGCGCCAGCAGCGGGGGACTAGACCGTGAGCAGTTCTTC

v_gene: TRBV6-1
abundance: -
j_gene: TRBJ2-7
d_gene: TRBD1
CDR3aa: CASSPGTAPSYEQYF
CDR3nt: TGTGCCAGCAGTCCCGGGACAGCCCCATCCTACGAGCAGTACTTC

v_gene: TRBV18
abundance: many
j_gene: TRBJ2-7
d_gene: TRBD1
CDR3aa: CASSPGTDSYEQYF
CDR3nt: TGTGCCAGCTCACCAGGGACAGACTCCTACGAGCAGTACTTC

v_gene: TRBV15
abundance: medium-sized
j_gene: TRBJ1-4
d_gene: -
CDR3aa: CATSPRGSEGEKLFF
CDR3nt: TGTGCCACCAGCCCTAGAGGGTCAGAGGGGGAAAAACTGTTTTTT

v_gene: TRBV24-1
abundance: medium-sized
j_gene: TRBJ1-4
d_gene: -
CDR3aa: CATPRDEKLFF
CDR3nt: TGTGCCACTCCTAGGGATGAAAAACTGTTTTTT

v_gene: TRBV18
abundance: many
j_gene: TRBJ1-5
d_gene: -
CDR3aa: CASSPVAGSPPPQHF
CDR3nt: TGTGCCAGCTCACCAGTTGCAGGGAGTCCACCGCCCCAGCATTTT

v_gene: TRBV20-1
abundance: -
j_gene: TRBJ2-1
d_gene: TRBD2
CDR3aa: CSAIWTSGSLYNEQFF
CDR3nt: TGCAGTGCCATTTGGACTAGCGGGAGCCTATACAATGAGCAGTTCTTC

v_gene: TRBV19
abundance: many
j_gene: TRBJ2-2
d_gene: TRBD2
CDR3aa: CASHLGSGMNTGELFF
CDR3nt: TGTGCCAGTCACCTTGGTAGCGGGATGAACACCGGGGAGCTGTTTTTT

v_gene: TRBV7-2
abundance: many
j_gene: TRBJ2-7
d_gene: -
CDR3aa: CASSLSRGIEQYF
CDR3nt: TGTGCCAGCAGCCTTTCCCGAGGGATCGAGCAGTACTTC

v_gene: TRBV7-9
abundance: -
j_gene: TRBJ2-3
d_gene: TRBD2
CDR3aa: CASNFGLADSDAQYF
CDR3nt: TGTGCCAGCAACTTTGGACTAGCGGACTCAGATGCGCAGTATTTT

v_gene: TRBV28
abundance: many
j_gene: TRBJ2-7
d_gene: TRBD2
CDR3aa: CASSPGLAGAYEQYF
CDR3nt: TGTGCCAGCAGCCCCGGACTAGCGGGAGCCTACGAGCAGTACTTC

v_gene: TRBV6-5
abundance: many
j_gene: TRBJ2-1
d_gene: TRBD2
CDR3aa: CASSYRLAGGEQFF
CDR3nt: TGTGCCAGCAGTTACAGACTAGCGGGAGGTGAGCAGTTCTTC

v_gene: TRBV5-1
abundance: many
j_gene: TRBJ2-1
d_gene: TRBD1
CDR3aa: CASSFGGQGPYNEQFF
CDR3nt: TGCGCCAGCAGCTTTGGGGGACAGGGGCCCTACAATGAGCAGTTCTTC

v_gene: TRBV12-3/TRBV12-4
abundance: -
j_gene: TRBJ2-3
d_gene: -
CDR3aa: CASGPSLASLTDTQYF
CDR3nt: TGCGCCAGCGGTCCCTCCCTGGCGTCTCTCACAGATACGCAGTATTTT

v_gene: TRBV24-1
abundance: many
j_gene: TRBJ2-3
d_gene: -
CDR3aa: CATSDKADTQYF
CDR3nt: TGTGCCACCAGTGACAAAGCAGATACGCAGTATTTT

v_gene: TRBV27
abundance: many
j_gene: TRBJ2-2
d_gene: TRBD2
CDR3aa: CASSLASGGTGELFF
CDR3nt: TGTGCCAGCAGTTTAGCTAGCGGGGGCACCGGGGAGCTGTTTTTT

v_gene: TRBV25-1
abundance: many
j_gene: TRBJ2-1
d_gene: -
CDR3aa: CASSLTPQSYNEQFF
CDR3nt: TGTGCCAGCAGCTTGACTCCACAGTCGTACAATGAGCAGTTCTTC

v_gene: TRBV11-2
abundance: many
j_gene: TRBJ1-2
d_gene: -
CDR3aa: CASSLAFWGGTYGYTF
CDR3nt: TGTGCCAGCAGCTTAGCCTTCTGGGGGGGCACCTATGGCTACACCTTC

v_gene: TRBV5-1
abundance: many
j_gene: TRBJ2-7
d_gene: -
CDR3aa: CASSLWAGTSGEQYF
CDR3nt: TGCGCCAGCAGCTTGTGGGCGGGGACTTCGGGCGAGCAGTACTTC

v_gene: TRBV19
abundance: many
j_gene: TRBJ2-5
d_gene: -
CDR3aa: CATGAWGETQYF
CDR3nt: TGTGCCACGGGGGCTTGGGGAGAGACCCAGTACTTC

v_gene: TRBV12-5
abundance: many
j_gene: TRBJ1-2
d_gene: -
CDR3aa: CASGLVGGVHGYTF
CDR3nt: TGTGCTAGTGGTTTGGTTGGGGGAGTTCATGGCTACACCTTC

v_gene: TRBV28
abundance: many
j_gene: TRBJ2-7
d_gene: TRBD1
CDR3aa: CASSQRIGGQTYEQYF
CDR3nt: TGTGCCAGCAGTCAGCGAATTGGGGGACAGACCTACGAGCAGTACTTC

v_gene: TRBV6-2/TRBV6-3
abundance: many
j_gene: TRBJ2-5
d_gene: -
CDR3aa: CASTFGVRETQYF
CDR3nt: TGTGCCAGCACCTTCGGGGTTCGGGAGACCCAGTACTTC

v_gene: TRBV19
abundance: -
j_gene: TRBJ2-5
d_gene: -
CDR3aa: CATGAWGEAQYF
CDR3nt: TGTGCCACGGGAGCTTGGGGAGAGGCCCAGTACTTC

v_gene: TRBV7-2
abundance: many
j_gene: TRBJ1-6
d_gene: -
CDR3aa: CATLPRGGTLPLHF
CDR3nt: TGTGCCACCCTGCCGCGCGGTGGCACTCTGCCCCTCCACTTT

v_gene: TRBV10-3
abundance: many
j_gene: TRBJ2-3
d_gene: TRBD2
CDR3aa: CAITPSGSGADTQYF
CDR3nt: TGTGCCATCACACCTAGCGGGAGTGGGGCAGATACGCAGTATTTT

v_gene: TRBV3-1
abundance: -
j_gene: TRBJ1-2
d_gene: -
CDR3aa: CASSQVRVVGYAF
CDR3nt: TGTGCCAGCAGCCAAGTCAGGGTGGTTGGCTACGCCTTC

v_gene: TRBV12-3/TRBV12-4
abundance: many
j_gene: TRBJ2-1
d_gene: TRBD2
CDR3aa: CASSLPGTRRMQEQFF
CDR3nt: TGTGCCAGCAGTTTGCCGGGGACTAGGAGAATGCAGGAGCAGTTCTTC

v_gene: TRBV5-1
abundance: many
j_gene: TRBJ2-7
d_gene: -
CDR3aa: CASSLAGLYEQYF
CDR3nt: TGCGCCAGCAGCTTGGCAGGATTATACGAGCAGTACTTC

v_gene: TRBV9
abundance: many
j_gene: TRBJ2-3
d_gene: -
CDR3aa: CASSVDGDTQYF
CDR3nt: TGTGCCAGCAGCGTTGACGGAGATACGCAGTATTTT

v_gene: TRBV12-3/TRBV12-4
abundance: -
j_gene: TRBJ2-2
d_gene: TRBD2
CDR3aa: CASSLAGGRGGELFF
CDR3nt: TGTGCCAGCAGTCTAGCGGGAGGCCGCGGCGGGGAGCTGTTTTTT

v_gene: TRBV29-1
abundance: many
j_gene: TRBJ2-1
d_gene: -
CDR3aa: CSVGQGHNEQFF
CDR3nt: TGCAGCGTTGGTCAGGGCCACAATGAGCAGTTCTTC

v_gene: TRBV7-9
abundance: many
j_gene: TRBJ2-3
d_gene: TRBD2
CDR3aa: CASSLYSGSTDTQYF
CDR3nt: TGTGCCAGCAGCTTATATAGCGGGAGCACAGATACGCAGTATTTT

v_gene: TRBV20-1
abundance: -
j_gene: TRBJ1-5
d_gene: TRBD1
CDR3aa: CSAVRTGRNQPQHF
CDR3nt: TGCAGTGCGGTCAGGACAGGGCGCAATCAGCCCCAGCATTTT

v_gene: TRBV27
abundance: few
j_gene: TRBJ2-2
d_gene: -
CDR3aa: CASSLELLPGELFF
CDR3nt: TGTGCCAGCAGTCTCGAGCTGCTGCCCGGGGAGCTGTTTTTT

v_gene: TRBV20-1
abundance: many
j_gene: TRBJ2-3
d_gene: -
CDR3aa: CSASRRDTQYF
CDR3nt: TGCAGTGCCTCGCGTCGAGATACGCAGTATTTT

v_gene: TRBV25-1
abundance: many
j_gene: TRBJ2-7
d_gene: -
CDR3aa: CASSETGRQKYERYF
CDR3nt: TGTGCCAGCAGCGAAACCGGGAGACAAAAATACGAGCGGTACTTC

v_gene: TRBV30
abundance: many
j_gene: TRBJ2-3
d_gene: -
CDR3aa: CAWSRPDTQYF
CDR3nt: TGTGCCTGGTCCCGGCCAGATACGCAGTATTTT

v_gene: TRBV2
abundance: many
j_gene: TRBJ2-1
d_gene: TRBD2
CDR3aa: CASRGEGHYNEQFF
CDR3nt: TGTGCCAGCAGGGGGGAGGGTCACTACAATGAGCAGTTCTTC

v_gene: TRBV20-1
abundance: many
j_gene: TRBJ2-1
d_gene: -
CDR3aa: CSARRLEEQFF
CDR3nt: TGCAGTGCCAGGCGACTTGAGGAGCAGTTCTTC

v_gene: TRBV20-1
abundance: hyperexpanded
j_gene: TRBJ2-1
d_gene: TRBD2
CDR3aa: CSAGDRDYREDEQFF
CDR3nt: TGCAGTGCTGGCGACCGGGACTACCGCGAAGATGAGCAGTTCTTC

v_gene: TRBV6-1
abundance: many
j_gene: TRBJ2-1
d_gene: TRBD2
CDR3aa: CASKGLAGYNEQFF
CDR3nt: TGTGCCAGCAAGGGACTAGCGGGCTACAATGAGCAGTTCTTC

v_gene: TRBV27
abundance: few
j_gene: TRBJ1-4
d_gene: TRBD1
CDR3aa: CASSSPPEGGRGFSTNEKLFF
CDR3nt: TGTGCCAGCAGTTCCCCCCCCGAGGGAGGCAGGGGGTTTTCTACTAATGAAAAACTGTTTTTT

v_gene: TRBV19
abundance: many
j_gene: TRBJ2-1
d_gene: -
CDR3aa: CASSTTDLYEQFF
CDR3nt: TGTGCCAGTAGTACGACAGATTTGTATGAGCAGTTCTTC

v_gene: TRBV11-2
abundance: many
j_gene: TRBJ2-7
d_gene: -
CDR3aa: CASSLGESLLVYEQYF
CDR3nt: TGTGCCAGCAGCTTAGGGGAGAGCTTGCTCGTCTACGAGCAGTACTTC

v_gene: TRBV3-1
abundance: few
j_gene: TRBJ2-1
d_gene: -
CDR3aa: CASSQSRTSYSEQFF
CDR3nt: TGTGCCAGCAGCCAAAGCAGGACCTCCTACAGTGAGCAGTTCTTC

v_gene: TRBV15
abundance: medium-sized
j_gene: TRBJ1-4
d_gene: -
CDR3aa: CATSRDQREKLFF
CDR3nt: TGTGCCACCAGCAGAGATCAGAGGGAAAAACTGTTTTTT